The clone carrying this T cell receptor (beta chain) was observed a handful of times. Its antigen is undetermined. The TCR library protocol was used to attach unique molecular identifiers. These identifiers were attached to individual cDNA molecules. TCRdb used MiXCR to reprocess the 5' RACE reads, holding one entry per CDR3 protein. This sample yields tens of thousands of distinct CDR3 sequences, of which approximately 12% are seen a single time; 4% to 5% belongs to the top ten. This entry comes from a study of early T cells in non-severe SARS-CoV-2 infection. Study details: RNA in bulk from unsorted whole blood was sequenced, and chains were unpaired.

The study's findings and limits: Database matching using VDJdb favored anti-spike CD8 responses, with private and CD4 specificities left missing.

Sequences were obtained from whole blood. This sequence originates from an adult who was a healthcare worker with PCR-confirmed SARS-CoV-2 infection or an uninfected control (not recorded which).

The DNA of the CDR3 is TGTGCCAGCAGCGTCGGACCTGACCAAGAGACCCAGTACTTC. It is translated as CASSVGPDQETQYF. The chain links TRBV9 to TRBJ2-5, with D uncertain. The CDR3 is 14 amino acids. V was shortened by 2 bases and J by 0 bases, with 8 bases between the two germline ends. Germline values: CDR1 SGDLS, CDR2 YYNGEE.